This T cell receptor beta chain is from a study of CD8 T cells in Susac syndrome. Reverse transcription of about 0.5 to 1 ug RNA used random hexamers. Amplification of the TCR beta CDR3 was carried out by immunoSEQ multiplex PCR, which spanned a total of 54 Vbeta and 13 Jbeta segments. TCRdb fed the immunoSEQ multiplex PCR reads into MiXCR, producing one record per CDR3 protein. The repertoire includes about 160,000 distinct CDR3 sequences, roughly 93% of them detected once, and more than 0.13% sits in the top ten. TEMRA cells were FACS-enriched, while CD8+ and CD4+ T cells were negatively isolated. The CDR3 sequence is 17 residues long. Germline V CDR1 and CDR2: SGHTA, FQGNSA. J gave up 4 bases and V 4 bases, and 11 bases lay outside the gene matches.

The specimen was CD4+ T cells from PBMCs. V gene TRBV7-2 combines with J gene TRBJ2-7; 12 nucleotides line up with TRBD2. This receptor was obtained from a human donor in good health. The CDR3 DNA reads TGTGCCAGCAGCTCCCAGACTAGCGGGGGATCTACGTACGAGCAGTACTTC. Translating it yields CASSSQTSGGSTYEQYF.